This entry lists 28 T cell receptor beta chains sequenced from one sample in a study of regulatory T cells in long-lasting Graves disease. Time point specified: persistent/refractory GD, antithyroid drugs over 5 years with positive TRAb. There was RNA extracted from PBMCs, and the TCR library was made from it. Libraries of TCR beta came from iRepertoire HTBI primers plus Arm-PCR of CDR3 regions. MiXCR, applied by TCRdb to the multiplex PCR reads, yields one record per CDR3 protein. Of around 460,000 distinct CDR3 sequences listed, roughly 21% are singletons. Source: peripheral blood mononuclear cells (PBMCs), taken when the disease was refractory, from a patient treated with antithyroid drugs. The receptors come from a female donor with Graves disease.

The CDR3: CASSSPRGAGGPRDTQYF. The CDR3 bases are TGTGCCAGCAGCTCCCCTAGGGGGGCGGGAGGGCCGAGAGATACGCAGTATTTT. The chain joins TRBV7-9 to TRBJ2-3, with 9 bases lining up with TRBD2. This CDR3 has 18 residues. Looked up from germline, CDR1 is SEHNR and CDR2 is FQNEAQ (reference sequence). J was trimmed by 5 bases and V by 4 bases; bases with no gene match: 16.

The chain uses TRBV7-9 and TRBJ2-5; TRBD1 agrees at 7 bases. Trimming cost V 1 base and J 5 bases; bases outside gene matches: 7. The CDR3 loop spans 15 amino acids. Germline V gene lookup returns CDR1 SEHNR and CDR2 FQNEAQ (reference sequence). The CDR3 DNA reads as TGTGCCAGCAGCTTAGGATACAGGGGCCTGGAGACCCAGTACTTC. Its translation: CASSLGYRGLETQYF.

In this sample, this clonotype turned up many times. V usage is TRBV12-3 or TRBV12-4 and J usage is TRBJ1-4, with a possible D match to TRBD1 (5 bases). Trimming pared 6 bases from V and 4 bases from J, leaving 24 bases between. This CDR3 is 18 amino acids long. CDR3 sequence reads: CASSPAPGQDPFNEKLFF. CDR3 nucleotide sequence: TGTGCCAGCAGCCCGGCCCCGGGGCAGGACCCATTTAATGAAAAACTGTTTTTT.

A single count supports this clonotype. The chain uses TRBV28 and TRBJ2-3; D is possibly TRBD2 (6 bases). Looked up from germline, CDR1 is MDHEN and CDR2 is SYDVKM. The CDR3 is made up of 17 amino acids. Trimming shortened V by 5 bases and J by 0 bases, and 18 bases separated the two germline ends. The CDR3 here is CASSRDSDYTSTDTQYF. In DNA, the CDR3 is TGTGCCAGCAGTCGGGACTCAGATTATACTAGCACAGATACGCAGTATTTT.

In its sample, this clonotype was seen a few times. V is TRBV9 and J is TRBJ2-5, with a possible D match to TRBD1 (5 bases). V dropped 0 bases and J dropped 5 bases, with 11 bases sitting between them. Germline V gene lookup returns CDR1 SGDLS and CDR2 YYNGEE. This CDR3 is built from 14 residues. This chain's CDR3 is CASSVGWGAETQYF. The CDR3 DNA reads as TGTGCCAGCAGCGTAGGATGGGGCGCGGAGACCCAGTACTTC.

This clonotype was seen repeatedly, ten times or more. This chain connects TRBV29-1 to TRBJ1-5; D unclear. Germline V gene lookup returns CDR1 SQVTM and CDR2 ANQGSEA. CDR3 length equals 14 residues. Trimming took 4 bases from V and 2 from J, leaving 12 bases between them. The CDR3 sequence is CSVAADSGNQPQHF. The CDR3 nucleotides read TGCAGCGTTGCGGCAGATTCAGGCAATCAGCCCCAGCATTTT.

As concerns this clonotype: With a far larger clone one base away, a read error is the likely cause. The conserved phenylalanine or tryptophan normally closing the CDR3 is absent here, so this likely arose from a read error. The chain recombines TRBV11-2 with TRBJ1-1; 7 nucleotides line up with TRBD1. The CDR3 is 14 residues long. The V segment lost 8 bases and the J segment 4 bases; nucleotides outside the gene matches: 10. Germline V lookup: CDR1 SGHAT, CDR2 FQNNGV. CDR3 loop: CASSPGGTITEAFL. CDR3 sequence (DNA): TGTGCCAGCTCCCCAGGGGGGACGATCACTGAAGCTTTCCTT.

This clonotype showed up many times. CDR3 sequence (DNA): TGTGCCAGCAGCTTGGACTGGAGTCTAGCGACGAACACCGGGGAGCTGTTTTTT. Protein product: CASSLDWSLATNTGELFF. The V and J genes are TRBV11-2 and TRBJ2-2; TRBD2 is a possible D gene (6 bases). Germline CDR1 is SGHAT and CDR2 is FQNNGV. V dropped 3 bases and J dropped 0 bases, with 17 bases sitting between them. This CDR3 spans 18 amino acids.

This clonotype was seen many times. The chain couples TRBV7-9 to TRBJ1-2; D unclear. The germline V gene has CDR1 SEHNR and CDR2 FQNEAQ (reference sequence). Trimming left V 0 bases short and J 1 base short, with 6 bases between. The CDR3 contains 14 residues. The CDR3 sequence is CASSLAGNNYGYTF. CDR3 DNA: TGTGCCAGCAGCTTAGCAGGGAATAACTATGGCTACACCTTC.

This clonotype has a count of ten or more. V is TRBV7-2 and J is TRBJ2-7; 8 nucleotides match TRBD2. The CDR3 runs 14 residues. After removal of 4 bases from V and 7 bases from J, the junction contained 9 bases not matched to a gene. CDR1 SGHTA and CDR2 FQGNSA come from the germline V gene. CDR3 DNA: TGTGCCAGCAGCTCCGTAGCGGGATTGGGGGAGCAGTACTTC. Protein sequence: CASSSVAGLGEQYF.

There are many counts of this clonotype. The chain combines TRBV29-1 with TRBJ2-5; TRBD1 matches at 9 bases. There are 12 residues in the CDR3. V was pared by 6 bases and J by 5 bases, with 4 bases of the junction left unmatched. Germline V gene data show CDR1 as SQVTM and CDR2 as ANQGSEA. As DNA, the CDR3 is TGCAGCGTCTTGGACAGGGGCGAGACCCAGTACTTC. Amino acids: CSVLDRGETQYF.

This clonotype was observed a handful of times. The rearrangement uses TRBV27 and TRBJ2-7, with D possibly matching TRBD1 (6 bases). V lost 3 bases and J 2 bases, leaving 11 bases between the germline ends. The CDR3 covers 14 residues. Germline V gives CDR1 MNHEY, CDR2 SMNVEV (reference sequence). The CDR3 here is CASSFTGTTYEQYF. The CDR3 nucleotides read TGTGCCAGCAGTTTCACCGGGACAACCTACGAGCAGTACTTC.

The sample holds many counts of this clonotype. The junction shows a germline mismatch at one end, possibly a read error. The rearrangement joins TRBV2 to TRBJ2-5, with D perhaps TRBD1 (6 bases). Per germline, CDR1 SNHLY and CDR2 FYNNEI. This CDR3 has 14 amino acids. CDR3 sequence reads: CASSEAQETGDHDF. The CDR3 coding sequence is TGTGCCAGCAGTGAAGCGCAAGAGACAGGCGACCACGACTTC.

The CDR3 nucleotides are TGCAGTGCTATCTTCCCTGGGGGGAGGGGCGGGCAGGCTGATACGCAGTATTTT. It is translated as CSAIFPGGRGGQADTQYF. The chain links TRBV20-1 to TRBJ2-3; 7 bases line up with TRBD2. The junction had 22 bases not matched to a gene; V was cut back by 4 bases and J by 6 bases. Looked up from germline, CDR1 is DFQATT and CDR2 is SNEGSKA (reference sequence). The CDR3 is made up of 18 amino acids.

This clonotype was recorded many times. V is TRBV11-2 and J is TRBJ2-7; a possible D gene is TRBD2 (5 bases). This CDR3 has 14 amino acids. Germline V CDR1 and CDR2: SGHAT, FQNNGV. V gave up 0 bases and J gave up 6 bases, with 12 bases separating them. In DNA form, the CDR3 reads TGTGCCAGCAGCTTAGATCGCGCTCGGGGCGAGCAGTACTTC. It yields the protein CASSLDRARGEQYF.

This clonotype was recorded many times. The genes are TRBV10-3 and TRBJ1-6; D possibly corresponds to TRBD1 (6 bases). Per the germline V gene, CDR1 is ENHRY and CDR2 is SYGVKD. Trimming removed 6 bases at V and 3 bases at J, with 9 bases between. There are 14 residues in the CDR3. Written as DNA, the CDR3 is TGTGCCATCAGAGGGGGACTCTATAATTCACCCCTCCACTTT. Translating gives CAIRGGLYNSPLHF.

The chain joins TRBV20-1 to TRBJ2-7; 8 positions match TRBD2. The germline V gene encodes CDR1 DFQATT and CDR2 SNEGSKA (reference sequence). The length of the CDR3 is 16 residues. The V gene end was trimmed by 1 base and the J gene end by 0 bases; junction bases not matched to a gene: 8. The CDR3 reads CSARGLSGGSSYEQYF. The CDR3 DNA sequence: TGCAGTGCTAGAGGATTGTCGGGAGGGTCCTCCTACGAGCAGTACTTC.

This clonotype came up a few times. This sequence joins TRBV7-9 and TRBJ2-7, with 8 bases that match TRBD1. The J segment lost 0 bases and the V segment lost 4 bases, leaving 8 bases of the junction unmatched. The germline gives CDR1 SEHNR, CDR2 FQNEAQ (reference sequence). This CDR3 spans 16 amino acids. The CDR3: CASSYWTGLLSYEQYF. CDR3 sequence (DNA): TGTGCCAGCAGCTATTGGACAGGGCTCCTCTCCTACGAGCAGTACTTC.

The V gene is TRBV24-1, the J gene TRBJ2-2; perhaps TRBD1 as D (6 bases). The CDR3 runs 14 residues. From germline, CDR1 is KGHDR and CDR2 SFDVKD. V was clipped by 9 bases and J by 2 bases, with 12 bases between them. Written as DNA, the CDR3 is TGTGCCACCGCCCGGGACATCAACACCGGGGAGCTGTTTTTT. It is translated as CATARDINTGELFF.

Many counts were recorded for this clonotype. The J gene is TRBJ1-1, the V gene TRBV3-1; D is perhaps TRBD1 (6 bases). This CDR3 is 14 amino acids long. Trimming left V 2 bases short and J 2 bases short, with 9 bases between. Germline V lookup: CDR1 LGHDT, CDR2 YNNKEL (reference sequence). Here the CDR3 DNA reads TGTGCCAGCAGCCAATTGGGGACAAACACTGAAGCTTTCTTT. Encoded protein: CASSQLGTNTEAFF.

This clonotype showed up many times. The rearrangement uses TRBV5-1 and TRBJ1-2; maybe TRBD1 (6 bases). CDR3 length: 16 residues. V lost 3 bases and J lost 4, with 19 bases in between. Germline-derived CDR1 and CDR2 are SGHRS and YFSETQ. The CDR3 DNA follows: TGCGCCAGCAGCTGGGGGCCTATTTCGGAGGCCTATGGCTACACCTTC. Translation gives CASSWGPISEAYGYTF.

The genes are TRBV24-1 and TRBJ2-1, with a weak D call TRBD1 (5 bases). Germline CDR1 KGHDR, CDR2 SFDVKD. V shed 5 bases and J shed 8 bases, with 9 bases lying between them. This CDR3 region has 12 residues. DNA for the CDR3: TGTGCCACCAGTGTTCCAGGGTATGAGCAGTTCTTC. This codes for CATSVPGYEQFF.

This clonotype was detected many times. V usage is TRBV27 and J usage is TRBJ2-7; D unresolved. The V end was cut by 7 bases, the J end by 3 bases, with 25 bases between. The germline V gene has CDR1 MNHEY and CDR2 SMNVEV (reference sequence). The CDR3 contains 17 residues. For the CDR3, the DNA is TGTGCCAGCAACCCCCTCGACACTCCTTGGAGCATCTACGAGCAGTACTTC. This codes for CASNPLDTPWSIYEQYF.

This clonotype was detected only a few times. The chain links TRBV11-2 to TRBJ2-7, with D perhaps matching TRBD1 (5 bases). Per germline, CDR1 SGHAT and CDR2 FQNNGV. Trimming shortened V by 2 bases and J by 3 bases, and 11 bases separated the two germline ends. This CDR3 is built from 14 residues. The CDR3 DNA follows: TGTGCCAGCAGCTTACACTTACAGGTCTACGAGCAGTACTTC. Translating it yields CASSLHLQVYEQYF.

In its sample, this clonotype was seen a few times. The chain is built from TRBV19 and TRBJ1-1; 9 nucleotides match TRBD1. The CDR3 consists of 18 residues. The junction had 17 bases not matched to a gene; V was cut back by 6 bases and J by 3 bases. Germline V gives CDR1 LNHDA, CDR2 SQIVND (reference sequence). The CDR3 DNA reads as TGTGCCAGTAGACCTACAGGGGGCTCATTAAAGGGATACACTGAAGCTTTCTTT. Translating gives CASRPTGGSLKGYTEAFF.

J is TRBJ1-2 and V is TRBV7-9, with 11 nucleotides matching TRBD1. Losses at the gene ends were 4 bases for V and 3 bases for J; bases not matched to a gene: 7. The germline V gene encodes CDR1 SEHNR and CDR2 FQNEAQ (reference sequence). The CDR3 consists of 16 residues. The CDR3 DNA is TGTGCCAGCAGCTCAGCCGGGACAGGGGGTGACTATGGCTACACCTTC. Translation gives CASSSAGTGGDYGYTF.

This clonotype has a handful of counts. The chain is built from TRBV20-1 and TRBJ1-1; no clear D. The V end was cut by 5 bases, the J end by 1 base, with 17 bases between. Germline V gene sequence: CDR1 DFQATT, CDR2 SNEGSKA (reference sequence). The CDR3 loop spans 15 amino acids. CDR3 region: CSALRLEDGNTEAFF. As DNA, the CDR3 is TGCAGTGCTCTCCGTCTTGAGGACGGGAACACTGAAGCTTTCTTT.

This clonotype was seen only a few times. This chain connects TRBV20-1 to TRBJ2-1, with D possibly matching TRBD1 (6 bases). The CDR3 runs 12 residues. From germline, CDR1 is DFQATT and CDR2 SNEGSKA (reference sequence). Between the trimmed V and J ends, which lost 4 bases and 4 bases, there was a span of 8 bases. The CDR3: CSATGAYNEQFF. The CDR3 bases are TGCAGTGCTACAGGGGCGTACAATGAGCAGTTCTTC.